The source of this TCR beta chain is a study of blood T cell repertoires in COVID-19. Across the study: In each case, the material was cDNA or gDNA derived from T cells, B-cell-depleted T cells, or PBMCs.

In the original processing: Amplification with reference gene primers provided the estimates of nucleated cell counts. The assay was immunoSEQ multiplex PCR, and TCRdb's table has in-frame clones only and misses some. V, J and clone size are taken as reported in that table, and D and trimming were inferred from the DNA itself. The table records 200,000 to 250,000 clones, roughly 86% of them present only once. The germline gives CDR1 SGHRS, CDR2 YFSETQ. Trimming removed 4 bases from V and 3 bases from J, with 14 bases in between. The CDR3 covers 14 residues. Input material: peripheral blood. The chain is built from TRBV5-1 and TRBJ2-7, with D tentatively TRBD2 (5 bases). The TCR sequence derives from a man aged 60 to 75 with acute or convalescent COVID-19. CDR3 in DNA: TGCGCCAGCAGCGTATCCGGGGTCTACTACGAGCAGTACTTC. As protein: CASSVSGVYYEQYF. Based on the CDR3 plus reference TRBV5-1 and TRBJ2-7, the full variable domain is KAGVTQTPRYLIKTRGQQVTLSCSPISGHRSVSWYQQTPGQGLQFLFEYFSETQRNKGNFPGRFSGRQFSNSRSEMNVSTLELGDSALYLCASSVSGVYYEQYFGPGTRLTVT.